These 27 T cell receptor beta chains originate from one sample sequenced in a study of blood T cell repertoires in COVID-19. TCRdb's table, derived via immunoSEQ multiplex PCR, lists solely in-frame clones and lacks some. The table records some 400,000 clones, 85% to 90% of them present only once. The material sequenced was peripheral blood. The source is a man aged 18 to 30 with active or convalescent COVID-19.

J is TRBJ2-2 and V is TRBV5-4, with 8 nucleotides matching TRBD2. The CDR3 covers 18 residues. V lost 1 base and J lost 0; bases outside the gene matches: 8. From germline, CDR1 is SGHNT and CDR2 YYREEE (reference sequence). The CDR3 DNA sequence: TGTGCCAGCAGCTTGATAAAATTAGCGGGGACGAACACCGGGGAGCTGTTTTTT. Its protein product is CASSLIKLAGTNTGELFF.

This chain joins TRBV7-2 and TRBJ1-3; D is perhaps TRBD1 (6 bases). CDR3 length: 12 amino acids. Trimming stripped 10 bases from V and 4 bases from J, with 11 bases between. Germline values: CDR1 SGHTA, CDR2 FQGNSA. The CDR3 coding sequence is TGTGCCATTACAGGGCCCGGAAACACCATATATTTT. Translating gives CAITGPGNTIYF.

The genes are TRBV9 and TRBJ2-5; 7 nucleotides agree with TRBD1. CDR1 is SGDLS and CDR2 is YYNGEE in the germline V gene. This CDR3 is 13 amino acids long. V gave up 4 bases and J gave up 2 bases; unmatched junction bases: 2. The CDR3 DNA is TGTGCCAGCAGCACGGGACAGCAAGAGACCCAGTACTTC. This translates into CASSTGQQETQYF.

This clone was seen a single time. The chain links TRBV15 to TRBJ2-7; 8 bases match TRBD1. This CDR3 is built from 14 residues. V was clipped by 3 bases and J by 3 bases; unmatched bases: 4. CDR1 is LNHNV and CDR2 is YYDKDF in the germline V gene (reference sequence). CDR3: CATSRSTGGYEQYF. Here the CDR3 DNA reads TGTGCCACCAGCAGGAGTACAGGGGGCTACGAGCAGTACTTC.

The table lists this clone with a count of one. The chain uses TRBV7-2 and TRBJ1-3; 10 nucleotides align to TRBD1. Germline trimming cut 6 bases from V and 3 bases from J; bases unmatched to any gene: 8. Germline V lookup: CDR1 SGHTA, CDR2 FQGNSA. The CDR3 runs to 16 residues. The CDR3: CASSALDRGLGNTIYF. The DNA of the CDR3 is TGTGCCAGCAGTGCATTAGACAGGGGGCTTGGAAACACCATATATTTT.

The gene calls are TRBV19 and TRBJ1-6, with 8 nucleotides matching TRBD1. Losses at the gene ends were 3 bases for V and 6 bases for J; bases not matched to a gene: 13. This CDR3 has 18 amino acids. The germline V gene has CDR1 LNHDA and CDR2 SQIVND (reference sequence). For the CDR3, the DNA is TGTGCCAGTAGTATGGAGACAGGGGCTCGCATGCGTAATTCACCCCTCCACTTT. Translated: CASSMETGARMRNSPLHF.

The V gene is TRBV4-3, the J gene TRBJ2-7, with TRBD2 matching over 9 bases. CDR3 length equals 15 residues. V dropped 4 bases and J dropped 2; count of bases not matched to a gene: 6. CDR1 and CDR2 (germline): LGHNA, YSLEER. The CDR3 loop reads CASSPGLARTYEQYF. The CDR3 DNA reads TGCGCCAGCAGCCCGGGACTAGCAAGAACCTACGAGCAGTACTTC.

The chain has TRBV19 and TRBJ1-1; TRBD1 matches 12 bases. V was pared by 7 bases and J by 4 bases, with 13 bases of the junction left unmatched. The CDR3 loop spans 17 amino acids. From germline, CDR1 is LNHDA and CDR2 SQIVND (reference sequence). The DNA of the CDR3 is TGTGCCAGTATCCCTCCGGGACAGGGGGCGGTGGGCACTGAAGCTTTCTTT. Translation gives CASIPPGQGAVGTEAFF.

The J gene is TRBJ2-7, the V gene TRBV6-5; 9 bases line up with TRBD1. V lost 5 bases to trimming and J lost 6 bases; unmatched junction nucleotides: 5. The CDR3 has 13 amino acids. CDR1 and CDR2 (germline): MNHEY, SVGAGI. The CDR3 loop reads CASSRGQGGEQYF. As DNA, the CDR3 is TGTGCCAGCAGTCGGGGACAGGGCGGCGAGCAGTACTTC.

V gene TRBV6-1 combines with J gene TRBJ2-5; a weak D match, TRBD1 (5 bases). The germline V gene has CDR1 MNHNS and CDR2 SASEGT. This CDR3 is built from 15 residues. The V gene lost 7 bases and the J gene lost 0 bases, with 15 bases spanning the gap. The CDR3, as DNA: TGTGCCAGCAACCGCCAACAGGCAAACCAAGAGACCCAGTACTTC. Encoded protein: CASNRQQANQETQYF.

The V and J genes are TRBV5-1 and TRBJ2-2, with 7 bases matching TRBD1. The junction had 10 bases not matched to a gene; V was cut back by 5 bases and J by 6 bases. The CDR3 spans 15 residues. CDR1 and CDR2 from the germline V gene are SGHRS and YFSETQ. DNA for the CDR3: TGCGCCAGCAGTCAAAGACAGGGTACCTCCGGGGAGCTGTTTTTT. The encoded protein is CASSQRQGTSGELFF.

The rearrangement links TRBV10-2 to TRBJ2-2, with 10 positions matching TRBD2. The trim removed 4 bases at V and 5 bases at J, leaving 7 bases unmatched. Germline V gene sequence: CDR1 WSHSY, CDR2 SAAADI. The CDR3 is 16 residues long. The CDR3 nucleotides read TGCGCCAGCAGTGGGCAGCGGGGGGGCTGGACCGGGGAGCTGTTTTTT. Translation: CASSGQRGGWTGELFF.

CDR3: CSASGAVVVSNQPQHF. CDR3 nucleotides: TGCAGTGCTAGTGGGGCAGTGGTGGTATCCAATCAGCCCCAGCATTTT. This chain uses TRBV20-1 with TRBJ1-5; TRBD1 might be the D (5 bases). Germline CDR1 DFQATT, CDR2 SNEGSKA (reference sequence). V was trimmed by 3 bases and J by 3 bases, leaving 18 bases between them. CDR3 length: 16 amino acids.

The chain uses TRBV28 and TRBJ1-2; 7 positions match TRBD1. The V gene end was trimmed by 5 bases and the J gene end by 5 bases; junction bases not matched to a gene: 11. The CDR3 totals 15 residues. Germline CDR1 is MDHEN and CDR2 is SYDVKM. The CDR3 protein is CASSLTGVGVYGYTF. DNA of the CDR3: TGTGCCAGCAGTCTTACAGGGGTCGGGGTATATGGCTACACCTTC.

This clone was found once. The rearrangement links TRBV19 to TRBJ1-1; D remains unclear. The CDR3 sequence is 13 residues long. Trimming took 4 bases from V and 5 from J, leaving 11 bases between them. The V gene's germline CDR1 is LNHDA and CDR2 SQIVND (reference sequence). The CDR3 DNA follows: TGTGCCAGTAGTACCCTAGTGATTACTGAAGCTTTCTTT. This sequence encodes CASSTLVITEAFF.

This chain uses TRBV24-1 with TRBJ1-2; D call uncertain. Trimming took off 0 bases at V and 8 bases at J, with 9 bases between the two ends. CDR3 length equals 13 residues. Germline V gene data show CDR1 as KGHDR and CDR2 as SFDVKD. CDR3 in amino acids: CATSDLQAGGYTF. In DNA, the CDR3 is TGTGCCACCAGTGATTTGCAGGCGGGGGGCTACACCTTC.

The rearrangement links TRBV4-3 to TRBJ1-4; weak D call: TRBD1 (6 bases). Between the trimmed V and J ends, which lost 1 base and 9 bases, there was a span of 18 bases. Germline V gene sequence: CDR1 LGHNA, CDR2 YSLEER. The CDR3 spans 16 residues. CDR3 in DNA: TGCGCCAGCAGCCAAGGGGTTGGAGGGGGGGTACAAAAACTGTTTTTT. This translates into CASSQGVGGGVQKLFF.

The DNA of the CDR3 is TGTGCCAGCAGCTCCAGACTAGCGCCTTCGAACAATGAGCAGTTCTTC. This translates into CASSSRLAPSNNEQFF. This rearrangement joins TRBV7-9 to TRBJ2-1; 8 nucleotides match TRBD2. The CDR3 is 16 amino acids. Trimming at V came to 4 bases and at J to 5 bases, leaving 10 bases not matched to a gene. Germline lookup yields CDR1 SEHNR and CDR2 FQNEAQ (reference sequence).

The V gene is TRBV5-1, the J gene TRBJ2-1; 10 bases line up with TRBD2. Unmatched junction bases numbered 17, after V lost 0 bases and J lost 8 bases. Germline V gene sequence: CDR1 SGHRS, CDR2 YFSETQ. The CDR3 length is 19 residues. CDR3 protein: CASSLEPAPTSGPTYEQFF. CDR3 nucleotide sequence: TGCGCCAGCAGCTTGGAACCCGCCCCGACTAGCGGGCCGACATATGAGCAGTTCTTC.

CDR3 residues: CASSSPHGGGNQPQHF. For the CDR3, the DNA is TGTGCCAGCAGCTCGCCGCACGGTGGTGGCAATCAGCCCCAGCATTTT. V usage is TRBV28 and J usage is TRBJ1-5; D gene ambiguous. V gave up 6 bases and J gave up 2 bases, with 17 bases separating them. The CDR3 contains 16 residues. CDR1 and CDR2 from the germline V gene are MDHEN and SYDVKM.

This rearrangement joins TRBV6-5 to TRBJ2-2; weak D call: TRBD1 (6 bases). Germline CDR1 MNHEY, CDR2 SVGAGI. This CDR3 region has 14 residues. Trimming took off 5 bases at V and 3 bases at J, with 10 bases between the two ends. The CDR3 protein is CASSPDRYTGELFF. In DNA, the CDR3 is TGTGCCAGCAGTCCCGACAGGTACACCGGGGAGCTGTTTTTT.

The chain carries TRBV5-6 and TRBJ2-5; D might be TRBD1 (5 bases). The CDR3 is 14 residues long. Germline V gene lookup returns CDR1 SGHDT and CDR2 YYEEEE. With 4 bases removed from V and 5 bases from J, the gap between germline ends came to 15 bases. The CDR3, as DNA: TGTGCCAGCAGCCTTTTAGGGGCAGGTGAGACCCAGTACTTC. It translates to CASSLLGAGETQYF.

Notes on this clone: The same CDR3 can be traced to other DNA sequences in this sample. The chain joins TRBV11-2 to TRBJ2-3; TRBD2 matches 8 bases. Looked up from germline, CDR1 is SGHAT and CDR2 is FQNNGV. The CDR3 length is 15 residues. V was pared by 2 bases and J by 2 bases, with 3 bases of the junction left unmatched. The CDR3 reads CASSLSGGDTDTQYF. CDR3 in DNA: TGTGCCAGCAGCTTATCGGGGGGGGACACAGATACGCAGTATTTT.

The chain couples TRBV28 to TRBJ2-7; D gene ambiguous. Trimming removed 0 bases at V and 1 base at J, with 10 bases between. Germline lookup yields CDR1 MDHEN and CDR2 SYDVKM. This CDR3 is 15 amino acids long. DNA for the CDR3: TGTGCCAGCAGTTTATGGGGCACCTCATCCTACGAGCAGTACTTC. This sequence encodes CASSLWGTSSYEQYF.

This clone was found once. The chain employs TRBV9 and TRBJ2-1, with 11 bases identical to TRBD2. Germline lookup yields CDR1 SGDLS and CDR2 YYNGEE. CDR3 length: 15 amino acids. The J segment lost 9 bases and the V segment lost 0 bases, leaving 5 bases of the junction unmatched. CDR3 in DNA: TGTGCCAGCAGCGTAGCCACTAGCGGGAGAAGTGAGCAGTTCTTC. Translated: CASSVATSGRSEQFF. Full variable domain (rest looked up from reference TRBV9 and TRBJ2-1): DSGVTQTPKHLITATGQRVTLRCSPRSGDLSVYWYQQSLDQGLQFLIQYYNGEERAKGNILERFSAQQFPDLHSELNLSSLELGDSALYFCASSVATSGRSEQFFGPGTRLTVL.

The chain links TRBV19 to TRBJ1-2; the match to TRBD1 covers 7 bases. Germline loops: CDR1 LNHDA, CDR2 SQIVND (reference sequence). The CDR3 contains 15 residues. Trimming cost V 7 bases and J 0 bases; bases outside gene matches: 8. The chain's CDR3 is CASTQGGSTNYGYTF. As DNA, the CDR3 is TGTGCCAGTACGCAGGGGGGATCTACTAACTATGGCTACACCTTC.

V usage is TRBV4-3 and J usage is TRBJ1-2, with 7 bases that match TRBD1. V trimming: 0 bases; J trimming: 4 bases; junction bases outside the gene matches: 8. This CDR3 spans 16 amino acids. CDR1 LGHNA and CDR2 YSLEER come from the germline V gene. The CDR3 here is CASSQESTGSAYGYTF. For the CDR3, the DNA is TGCGCCAGCAGCCAAGAGTCGACAGGGAGTGCCTATGGCTACACCTTC.